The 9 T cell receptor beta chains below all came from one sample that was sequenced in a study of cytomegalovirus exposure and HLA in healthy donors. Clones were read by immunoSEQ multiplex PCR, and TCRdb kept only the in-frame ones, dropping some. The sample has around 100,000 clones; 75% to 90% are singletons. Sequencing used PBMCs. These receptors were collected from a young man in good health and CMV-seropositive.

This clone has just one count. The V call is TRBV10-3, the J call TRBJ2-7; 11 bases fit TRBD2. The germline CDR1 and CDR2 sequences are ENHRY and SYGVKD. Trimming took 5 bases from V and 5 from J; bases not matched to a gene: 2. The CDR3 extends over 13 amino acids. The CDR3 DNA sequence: TGTGCCATCAGTACTAGCGGGAGCAACGAGCAGTACTTC. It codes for CAISTSGSNEQYF.

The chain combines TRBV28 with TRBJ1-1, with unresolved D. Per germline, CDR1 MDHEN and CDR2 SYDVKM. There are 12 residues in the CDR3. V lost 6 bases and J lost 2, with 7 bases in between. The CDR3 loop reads CASRYRNTEAFF. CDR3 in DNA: TGTGCCAGCAGATATCGTAACACTGAAGCTTTCTTT.

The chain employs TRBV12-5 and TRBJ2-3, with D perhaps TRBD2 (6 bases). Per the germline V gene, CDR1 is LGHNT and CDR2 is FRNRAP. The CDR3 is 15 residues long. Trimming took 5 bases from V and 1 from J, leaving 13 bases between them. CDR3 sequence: CASGQVGTRTDTQYF. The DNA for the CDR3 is TGTGCTAGTGGTCAGGTCGGGACTCGCACAGATACGCAGTATTTT.

CDR3 DNA sequence: TGTGCCAGCAGCCCCGGGACAGCCACCGGCGAGCAGTACTTC. Protein product: CASSPGTATGEQYF. The rearrangement links TRBV7-2 to TRBJ2-7; TRBD1 matches at 7 bases. The CDR3 extends over 14 amino acids. The germline V gene encodes CDR1 SGHTA and CDR2 FQGNSA. The V segment lost 5 bases and the J segment 6 bases; nucleotides outside the gene matches: 10.

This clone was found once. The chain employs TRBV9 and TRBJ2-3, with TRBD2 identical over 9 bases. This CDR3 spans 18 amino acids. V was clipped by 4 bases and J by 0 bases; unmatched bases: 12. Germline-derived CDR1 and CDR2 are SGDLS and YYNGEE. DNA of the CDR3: TGTGCCAGCAGCCCTCGCCCTCAAACTAGCGGGAGCACAGATACGCAGTATTTT. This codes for CASSPRPQTSGSTDTQYF.

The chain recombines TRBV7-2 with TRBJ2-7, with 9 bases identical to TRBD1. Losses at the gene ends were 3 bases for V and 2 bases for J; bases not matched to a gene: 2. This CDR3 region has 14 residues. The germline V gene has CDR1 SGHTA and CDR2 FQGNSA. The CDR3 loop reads CASSLGTGTYEQYF. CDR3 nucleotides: TGTGCCAGCAGCTTGGGGACAGGGACCTACGAGCAGTACTTC.

The CDR3 loop is CASSHTGTGNTYEQYV. CDR3 in DNA: TGCGCCAGCAGTCATACCGGGACAGGTAATACCTACGAGCAGTACGTC. The V and J genes are TRBV23-1 and TRBJ2-7; TRBD1 agrees at 8 bases. TRBV23-1 is flagged as an ORF with uncertain function. The CDR3 covers 16 residues. J lost 2 bases, V lost 3 bases, and 9 bases had no gene match.

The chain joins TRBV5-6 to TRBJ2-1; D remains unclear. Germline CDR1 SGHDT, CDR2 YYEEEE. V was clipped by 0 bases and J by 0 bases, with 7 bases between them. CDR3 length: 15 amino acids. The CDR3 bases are TGTGCCAGCAGCTTGGGGCAAAGCTCCTACAATGAGCAGTTCTTC. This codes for CASSLGQSSYNEQFF.

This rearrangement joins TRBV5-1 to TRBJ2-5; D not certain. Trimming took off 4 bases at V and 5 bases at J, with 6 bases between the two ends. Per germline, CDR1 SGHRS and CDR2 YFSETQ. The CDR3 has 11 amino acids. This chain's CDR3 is CASSLRETQYF. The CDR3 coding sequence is TGCGCCAGCAGCCTGAGGGAGACCCAGTACTTC.